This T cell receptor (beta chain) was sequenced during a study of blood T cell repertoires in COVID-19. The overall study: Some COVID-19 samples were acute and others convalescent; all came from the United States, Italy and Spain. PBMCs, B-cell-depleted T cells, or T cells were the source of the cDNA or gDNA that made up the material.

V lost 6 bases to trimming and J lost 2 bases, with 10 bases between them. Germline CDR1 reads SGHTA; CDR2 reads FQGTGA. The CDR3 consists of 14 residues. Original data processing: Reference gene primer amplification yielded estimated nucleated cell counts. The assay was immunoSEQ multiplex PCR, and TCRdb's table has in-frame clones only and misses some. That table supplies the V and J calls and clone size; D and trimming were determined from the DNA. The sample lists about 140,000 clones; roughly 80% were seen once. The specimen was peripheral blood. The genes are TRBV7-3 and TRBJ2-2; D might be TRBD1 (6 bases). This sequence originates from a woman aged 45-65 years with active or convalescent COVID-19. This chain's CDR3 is CASSPDRNTGELFF. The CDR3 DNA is TGTGCCAGCAGTCCGGACAGAAACACCGGGGAGCTGTTTTTT.